This T cell receptor beta chain was observed in a study of blood T cell repertoires in COVID-19. Whole-study context: Sites across the United States, Italy and Spain contributed samples from acute and convalescent COVID-19. T cells, B-cell-depleted T cells, or PBMCs supplied cDNA or gDNA.

Source study methods: Estimation of nucleated cell counts was performed using reference gene primer amplification. Assay: immunoSEQ multiplex PCR; the TCRdb copy retains only in-frame clones and omits some. V, J and clone size were drawn from that table, and D and trimming were deduced from the DNA. The sample comprises 240,000 or so clones, 75% to 90% of which are singletons, and 7.2% rests with the top ten. Germline CDR1 is LNHDA and CDR2 is SQIVND (reference sequence). The ends were cut back, 4 bases at V and 8 bases at J, with 21 bases in the middle. The CDR3 is 16 residues long. Material: peripheral blood. This chain joins TRBV19 and TRBJ1-5; possible D gene TRBD1, 6 bases. The clonotype comes from a man in his sixties who had recovered from COVID-19. CDR3 coding DNA: TGTGCCAGTAGTACCATGACAGGATCGGTCCTTAAGCCCCAGCATTTT. It specifies CASSTMTGSVLKPQHF.